These 21 T cell receptor beta chains share one sample of origin, sequenced in a study of blood T cells in healthy people across ages (dated by TCRdb to between 2015 and 2016). Receptors were amplified or captured by 5' RACE. The listed sequencing device is Illumina HiSeq 2500. A second PCR of roughly 7 to 12 cycles was performed with a sample-barcoded 5' primer and a J-beta primer mix. Through fastp at Q25 and MiXCR, TCRdb rebuilt clones from the public reads, retaining in-frame beta chains. Identical CDR3 proteins give one entry, which carries the most common genes and DNA. The table for this sample lists about 1.4 million distinct CDR3 sequences; 55% to 75% of them were counted only once. The ten largest clones capture about 6.3% of the sample. The specimen sequenced was blood. The receptors here all came from a man between 18 and 29 years old in good health.

The gene calls are TRBV20-1 and TRBJ2-3; TRBD2 matches at 15 bases. V was clipped by 3 bases and J by 0 bases; unmatched bases: 7. CDR1 and CDR2 (germline): DFQATT, SNEGSKA (reference sequence). The CDR3 extends over 18 amino acids. CDR3 nucleotide sequence: TGCAGTGCTAGTGGACTAGCGGGAGGGCCTGGTAGCACAGATACGCAGTATTTT. Its translation: CSASGLAGGPGSTDTQYF.

This chain links TRBV3-1 with TRBJ2-5; 12 bases align to TRBD1. With V trimmed by 3 bases and J by 5 bases, 7 bases remained unmatched. This CDR3 region has 16 residues. Germline lookup yields CDR1 LGHDT and CDR2 YNNKEL (reference sequence). Here the CDR3 reads CASSQGTGTGGETQYF. Written as DNA, the CDR3 is TGTGCCAGCAGCCAGGGGACCGGGACAGGGGGCGAGACCCAGTACTTC.

This chain joins TRBV20-1 and TRBJ2-5; D unclear. Germline-derived CDR1 and CDR2 are DFQATT and SNEGSKA (reference sequence). This CDR3 comprises 13 residues. The V end lost 8 bases, the J end lost 3 bases, and 16 bases lay between the germline ends. This CDR3 is CSPKFSNKETQYF. The CDR3 DNA reads as TGCAGTCCGAAGTTCTCGAATAAAGAGACCCAGTACTTC.

The chain is built from TRBV14 and TRBJ2-1, with D perhaps TRBD2 (5 bases). Per the germline V gene, CDR1 is SGHDN and CDR2 is FVKESK. The CDR3 runs to 15 residues. Trimming took off 1 base at V and 5 bases at J, with 12 bases between the two ends. The CDR3, as DNA: TGTGCCAGCAGCCAAGTCCGGACTCCGGACAATGAGCAGTTCTTC. It yields the protein CASSQVRTPDNEQFF.

This clonotype was detected only a few times. The chain has TRBV7-8 and TRBJ1-2, with D possibly matching TRBD1 (6 bases). The germline V and J ends were trimmed by 5 bases and 4 bases, with 14 bases remaining between them. From germline, CDR1 is SGHVS and CDR2 FQNEAQ. The CDR3 sequence is 14 residues long. CDR3 DNA sequence: TGTGCCAGCAGCACCGACAGGTCTTCCTATGGCTACACCTTC. It encodes CASSTDRSSYGYTF.

CDR3 DNA: TGTGCCAGCAGTCCGGTAAAAAAGGGGGGCTACGAGCAGTACTTC. Encoded protein: CASSPVKKGGYEQYF. The chain carries TRBV6-5 and TRBJ2-7, with D tentatively TRBD1 or TRBD2 (6 bases each). The CDR3 length is 15 residues. In germline, CDR1 is MNHEY, CDR2 SVGAGI. V was trimmed by 5 bases and J by 3 bases, leaving 17 bases between them.

The V call is TRBV7-9, the J call TRBJ2-2, with a possible D match to TRBD1 (5 bases). Germline CDR1 SEHNR, CDR2 FQNEAQ (reference sequence). The CDR3 loop spans 17 amino acids. V lost 4 bases to trimming and J lost 0 bases, with 15 bases between them. CDR3 in amino acids: CASSSNRKRSNTGELFF. As DNA, the CDR3 is TGTGCCAGCAGCTCGAACAGGAAGCGATCGAACACCGGGGAGCTGTTTTTT.

The V and J genes are TRBV18 and TRBJ2-4, with 8 bases lining up with TRBD1. The germline V gene has CDR1 KGHSH and CDR2 LQKENI. The V segment lost 4 bases and the J segment 2 bases; nucleotides outside the gene matches: 10. CDR3 length: 17 residues. DNA of the CDR3: TGTGCCAGCTCACTCGGAGGACAGGGTGGCCCCAAAAACATTCAGTACTTC. Its translation is CASSLGGQGGPKNIQYF.

There are a few counts of this clonotype. The rearrangement links TRBV15 to TRBJ2-1, with D possibly being TRBD2 (6 bases). The CDR3 totals 19 residues. Trimming shortened V by 2 bases and J by 0 bases, and 20 bases separated the two germline ends. The germline V gene encodes CDR1 LNHNV and CDR2 YYDKDF (reference sequence). CDR3 sequence: CATSRPPGGGNGSYNEQFF. Here the CDR3 DNA reads TGTGCCACCAGCAGACCCCCCGGGGGTGGGAACGGCTCCTACAATGAGCAGTTCTTC. Full variable domain (missing parts from reference TRBV15 and TRBJ2-1): DAMVIQNPRYQVTQFGKPVTLSCSQTLNHNVMYWYQQKSSQAPKLLFHYYDKDFNNEADTPDNFQSRRPNTSFCFLDIRSPGLGDTAMYLCATSRPPGGGNGSYNEQFFGPGTRLTVL.

V gene TRBV20-1 combines with J gene TRBJ1-6, with 7 positions matching TRBD1. Germline values: CDR1 DFQATT, CDR2 SNEGSKA (reference sequence). The CDR3 length is 14 residues. J was trimmed by 3 bases and V by 6 bases; bases with no gene match: 5. The CDR3 bases are TGCAGTGCAAGACAGGGTGGCTATAATTCACCCCTCCACTTT. Translated: CSARQGGYNSPLHF.

The rearrangement links TRBV12-3 or TRBV12-4 to TRBJ2-7, with D possibly matching TRBD2 (8 bases). The CDR3 is 20 residues long. Trimming left V 5 bases short and J 0 bases short, with 29 bases between. Written as DNA, the CDR3 is TGTGCCAGCAGTCAAGCCACGGGAGGGGGCGAAGGTTCCCTCTCCTACGAGCAGTACTTC. Protein product: CASSQATGGGEGSLSYEQYF.

J is TRBJ2-5 and V is TRBV27; 10 bases are shared with TRBD2. CDR1 MNHEY and CDR2 SMNVEV come from the germline V gene (reference sequence). Trimming at V came to 6 bases and at J to 11 bases, leaving 15 bases not matched to a gene. The CDR3 consists of 15 residues. The CDR3: CASSPLAGARNEQYF. The CDR3, as DNA: TGTGCCAGCAGCCCCCTAGCGGGAGCACGCAATGAGCAGTACTTC.

The chain couples TRBV20-1 to TRBJ2-5; TRBD2 agrees at 7 bases. The germline V gene has CDR1 DFQATT and CDR2 SNEGSKA (reference sequence). Trimming removed 5 bases from V and 5 bases from J; junction bases left unmatched: 2. The CDR3 has 11 residues. The CDR3 DNA reads as TGCAGTGCTGAAGCGGGGGAGACCCAGTACTTC. It specifies CSAEAGETQYF.

The rearrangement links TRBV27 to TRBJ2-6, with 7 bases fitting TRBD1. V trimming: 8 bases; J trimming: 4 bases; junction bases outside the gene matches: 14. The CDR3 length is 17 residues. The germline V gene encodes CDR1 MNHEY and CDR2 SMNVEV (reference sequence). The CDR3 here is CASGDRERRWGANVLTF. CDR3 in DNA: TGTGCCAGCGGTGACAGGGAGCGTAGGTGGGGGGCCAACGTCCTGACTTTC.

Concerning this clonotype itself: One end of the junction is discordant with germline, which a read error may explain. The rearrangement joins TRBV30 to TRBJ2-1, with 14 nucleotides matching TRBD2. CDR3 size: 17 residues. The germline V gene has CDR1 GTSNPN and CDR2 SVGIG (reference sequence). CDR3 coding DNA: TGTGCCTCTTCCGGGACTAGCGGGAGATCGCATTACAATAAGCAGTTCTTC. Translated, it gives CASSGTSGRSHYNKQFF.

The chain has TRBV29-1 and TRBJ2-7, with 7 bases fitting TRBD1. The length of the CDR3 is 16 residues. Unmatched junction bases numbered 11, after V lost 3 bases and J lost 0 bases. Germline V gene lookup returns CDR1 SQVTM and CDR2 ANQGSEA. The CDR3 nucleotides are TGCAGCGTTGAGGCCCGAAGGGGGCCACTCTCCTACGAGCAGTACTTC. This translates into CSVEARRGPLSYEQYF.

V usage is TRBV9 and J usage is TRBJ2-7; 10 bases line up with TRBD1. This CDR3 has 16 residues. V was clipped by 2 bases and J by 1 base; unmatched bases: 6. CDR1 is SGDLS and CDR2 is YYNGEE in the germline V gene. DNA of the CDR3: TGTGCCAGCAGCGTCCGGGACAGGGGTCTTTCCTACGAGCAGTACTTC. As protein: CASSVRDRGLSYEQYF.

Points on this clonotype: It may be a read error: a sequence one base away is much more abundant. The chain joins TRBV7-9 to TRBJ1-1; D is undetermined. The CDR3 is 11 amino acids. Germline V gene lookup returns CDR1 SEHNR and CDR2 FQNEAQ (reference sequence). Trimming took off 7 bases at V and 0 bases at J, with 3 bases between the two ends. The chain's CDR3 is CASIMNTEAFF. The CDR3 DNA reads as TGTGCCAGCATCATGAACACTGAAGCTTTCTTT.

This clonotype was seen a few times. This sequence joins TRBV4-1 and TRBJ2-1, with a possible D match to TRBD2 (6 bases). The CDR3 length is 16 residues. V lost 0 bases and J 0 bases, leaving 9 bases between the germline ends. Germline assignment: CDR1 MGHRA and CDR2 YSYEKL. This CDR3 is CASSQESAGSYNEQFF. CDR3 DNA sequence: TGCGCCAGCAGCCAAGAATCAGCGGGCTCCTACAATGAGCAGTTCTTC.

This clonotype was seen only a few times. This chain uses TRBV27 with TRBJ2-4, with 9 bases fitting TRBD1. The J call may be wrong; the DNA end is better matched by TRBJ2-7. This CDR3 comprises 15 residues. Germline CDR1 reads MNHEY; CDR2 reads SMNVEV (reference sequence). CDR3 sequence (DNA): TGTGCCAGCAGTTCCCCAACGGGACAGGGTTACGAGCAGTACTTC. Amino acid sequence: CASSSPTGQGYEQYF.

V usage is TRBV4-2 and J usage is TRBJ2-4; weak D call: TRBD1 (6 bases). This CDR3 comprises 18 residues. In germline, CDR1 is LGHNA, CDR2 YNFKEQ. V was pared by 3 bases and J by 0 bases, with 18 bases between. The CDR3 DNA reads TGTGCCAGCAGCCAGGGATATAGACAGGATTTAGCCAAAAACATTCAGTACTTC. Translation: CASSQGYRQDLAKNIQYF.